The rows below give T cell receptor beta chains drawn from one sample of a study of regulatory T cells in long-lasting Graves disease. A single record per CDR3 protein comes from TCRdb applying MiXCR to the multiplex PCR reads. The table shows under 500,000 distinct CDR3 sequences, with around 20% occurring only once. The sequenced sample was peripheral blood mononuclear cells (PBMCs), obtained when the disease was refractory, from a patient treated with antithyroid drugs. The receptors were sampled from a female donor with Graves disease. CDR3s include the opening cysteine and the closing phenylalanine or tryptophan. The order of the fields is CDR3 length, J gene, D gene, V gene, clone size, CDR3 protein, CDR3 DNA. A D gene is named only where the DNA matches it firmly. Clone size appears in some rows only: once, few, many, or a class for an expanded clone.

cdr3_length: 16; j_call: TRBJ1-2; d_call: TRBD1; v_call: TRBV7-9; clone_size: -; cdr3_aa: CVLRRDRGLSPYGYTF; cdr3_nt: TGTGTCCTACGGCGGGACAGGGGGCTCTCCCCCTATGGCTACACCTTC
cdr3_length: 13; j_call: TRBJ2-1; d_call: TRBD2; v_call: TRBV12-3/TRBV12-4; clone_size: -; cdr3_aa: CAVILAGDNEQFF; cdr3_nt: TGTGCCGTGATACTAGCGGGGGACAATGAGCAGTTCTTC
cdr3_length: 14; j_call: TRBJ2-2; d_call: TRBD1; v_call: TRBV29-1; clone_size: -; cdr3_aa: CSAEGQTNTGELFF; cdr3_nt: TGCAGCGCCGAGGGACAGACGAACACCGGGGAGCTGTTTTTT
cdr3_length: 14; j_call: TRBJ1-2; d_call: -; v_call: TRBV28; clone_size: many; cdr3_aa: CASSLRGIGRGYTF; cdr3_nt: TGTGCCAGCAGTTTAAGGGGAATCGGTCGGGGCTACACCTTC
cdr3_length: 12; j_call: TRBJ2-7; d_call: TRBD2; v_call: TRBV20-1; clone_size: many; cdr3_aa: CSAPLRGEGQYF; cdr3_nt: TGCAGTGCACCCCTCCGAGGGGAGGGGCAGTACTTC
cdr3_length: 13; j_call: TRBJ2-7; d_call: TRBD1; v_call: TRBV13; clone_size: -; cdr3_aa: CASSFNRGREQYF; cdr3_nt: TGTGCCAGCAGCTTCAACAGGGGGCGCGAGCAGTACTTC
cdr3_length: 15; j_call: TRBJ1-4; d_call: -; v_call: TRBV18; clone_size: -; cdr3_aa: CASSLGSATNEKLFF; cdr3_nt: TGTGCCAGCTCACTGGGATCTGCAACTAATGAAAAACTGTTTTTT
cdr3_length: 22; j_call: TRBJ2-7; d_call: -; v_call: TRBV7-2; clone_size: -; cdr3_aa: CASSPVYGEGVRPSSSSYEQYF; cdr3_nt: TGTGCCAGCAGCCCGGTATACGGAGAGGGCGTGCGACCCTCGTCCAGCTCCTACGAGCAGTACTTC
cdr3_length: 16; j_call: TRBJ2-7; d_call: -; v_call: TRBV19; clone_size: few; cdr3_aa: CASSTLSTPFSYEQYF; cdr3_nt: TGTGCCAGTAGTACCCTATCGACACCTTTCTCCTACGAGCAGTACTTC
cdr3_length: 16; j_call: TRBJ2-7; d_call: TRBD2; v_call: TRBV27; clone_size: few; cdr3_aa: CASSPLSTSGSGEQYF; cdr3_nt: TGTGCCAGCAGTCCTTTATCGACTAGCGGGAGCGGCGAGCAGTACTTC
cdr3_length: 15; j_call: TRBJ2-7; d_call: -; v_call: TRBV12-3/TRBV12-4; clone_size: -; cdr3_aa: CASGLTLSSSYEQYF; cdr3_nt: TGTGCCAGCGGGTTGACTTTATCGAGCTCCTACGAGCAGTACTTC
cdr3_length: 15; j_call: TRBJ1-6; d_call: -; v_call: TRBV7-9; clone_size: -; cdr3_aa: CASSLDGASNSPLHF; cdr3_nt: TGTGCCAGCAGCTTGGACGGGGCATCAAATTCACCCCTCCACTTT
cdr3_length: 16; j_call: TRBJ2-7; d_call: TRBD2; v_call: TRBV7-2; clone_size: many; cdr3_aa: CASSWGLAGGPYEQYF; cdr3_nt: TGTGCCAGCAGCTGGGGACTAGCGGGAGGGCCCTACGAGCAGTACTTC